Detailed here is one T cell receptor beta chain. Original analysis: Reference gene primer amplification in the assay estimated nucleated cell counts. Measured with immunoSEQ multiplex PCR; TCRdb has only the in-frame clones, and not every one. That table supplies the V and J calls and clone size; D and trimming were determined from the DNA. The sample lists 150,000 to 200,000 clones, 84% seen once, with about 15% in the top ten. These data belong to a study of blood T cell repertoires in COVID-19. Study as a whole: PBMCs, B-cell-depleted T cells, or T cells were the source of the cDNA or gDNA that made up the material.

This receptor was taken from a woman in her 70s with COVID-19, enrolled during active disease. Sequenced: peripheral blood.

CDR3 in DNA: TGTGCCACATCCGTAGAGGACTACGAGCAGTACTTC. As protein: CATSVEDYEQYF. The gene calls are TRBV10-3 and TRBJ2-7; D remains ambiguous. The CDR3 extends over 12 amino acids. Trimming pared 10 bases from V and 3 bases from J, leaving 13 bases between. Germline V gene data show CDR1 as ENHRY and CDR2 as SYGVKD.